Shown below are 32 T cell receptor beta chains from a single sample sequenced in a study of T cells in Graves' hyperthyroidism and ophthalmopathy. RNA transcripts yielded amplified TCR beta CDR3 regions. The HTBI primer set served for first-round RT-PCR of the TCR CDR3. Each CDR3 protein is one row after TCRdb ran MiXCR on the multiplex PCR reads. The sample carries roughly 530,000 distinct CDR3 sequences, 17% recorded once. Sequencing input: blood. These receptors came from a woman aged 18-29 years with Graves' ophthalmopathy.

This clonotype was seen a few times. The chain carries TRBV6-1 and TRBJ2-1, with D tentatively TRBD2 (6 bases). This CDR3 contains 16 residues. Trimming stripped 6 bases from V and 0 bases from J, with 15 bases between. Looked up from germline, CDR1 is MNHNS and CDR2 is SASEGT. Here the CDR3 DNA reads TGTGCCAGCAGGACCCTCGGACTAAGCTCCTACAATGAGCAGTTCTTC. Encoded protein: CASRTLGLSSYNEQFF.

This clonotype was detected ten times or more. The chain uses TRBV27 and TRBJ2-7; D unresolved. Trimming pared 3 bases from V and 1 base from J, leaving 7 bases between. Germline V gene data show CDR1 as MNHEY and CDR2 as SMNVEV (reference sequence). The CDR3 covers 13 residues. The CDR3 protein is CASSFRASYEQYF. DNA for the CDR3: TGTGCCAGCAGTTTTAGGGCTTCCTACGAGCAGTACTTC.

This clonotype was counted at least ten times. The chain combines TRBV10-3 with TRBJ1-1; a possible D gene is TRBD1 (5 bases). This CDR3 region has 14 residues. Germline CDR1 is ENHRY and CDR2 is SYGVKD. V lost 3 bases and J lost 3, with 11 bases in between. CDR3 protein: CAISETDSYTEAFF. The CDR3 bases are TGTGCCATCAGTGAAACCGACAGTTACACTGAAGCTTTCTTT.

V is TRBV28 and J is TRBJ2-2, with 13 nucleotides matching TRBD2. The CDR3 contains 15 residues. J lost 7 bases, V lost 6 bases, and 5 bases had no gene match. Germline V lookup: CDR1 MDHEN, CDR2 SYDVKM. The CDR3 DNA is TGTGCCAGCAGCGGACTAGCGGGAGCGTACGGGGAGCTGTTTTTT. Residues: CASSGLAGAYGELFF.

This clonotype was seen ten or more times. The gene calls are TRBV12-3 or TRBV12-4 and TRBJ1-1; D perhaps matches TRBD1 (5 bases). The CDR3 is 13 amino acids. V was clipped by 2 bases and J by 7 bases, with 11 bases between them. CDR3 nucleotide sequence: TGTGCCAGCAGTTTAAGGTTCGGGGGTGAAGCTTTCTTT. Amino acids: CASSLRFGGEAFF.

There are many counts of this clonotype. The gene calls are TRBV20-1 and TRBJ2-7; TRBD2 agrees at 7 bases. V gave up 4 bases and J gave up 3 bases; unmatched junction bases: 9. Germline CDR1 and CDR2: DFQATT and SNEGSKA (reference sequence). CDR3 size: 14 residues. CDR3 protein: CSAITPGGSYEQYF. The CDR3 DNA follows: TGCAGTGCTATAACTCCCGGGGGGAGCTACGAGCAGTACTTC.

This clonotype has ten or more counts. The rearrangement links TRBV28 to TRBJ2-3, with D unclear. Per germline, CDR1 MDHEN and CDR2 SYDVKM. The CDR3 has 16 residues. V gave up 3 bases and J gave up 1 base, with 14 bases separating them. CDR3 DNA: TGTGCCAGCAGTTTGAGCACATCTCCGGGCACAGATACGCAGTATTTT. Its protein is CASSLSTSPGTDTQYF.

Ten or more counts support this clonotype. The J gene is TRBJ1-5, the V gene TRBV28, with 7 bases fitting TRBD1. The V gene end was trimmed by 2 bases and the J gene end by 5 bases; junction bases not matched to a gene: 6. The CDR3 runs to 15 residues. Looked up from germline, CDR1 is MDHEN and CDR2 is SYDVKM. Here the CDR3 DNA reads TGTGCCAGCAGTTTAGGTTGGACAGGACATCAGCCCCAGCATTTT. Protein product: CASSLGWTGHQPQHF.

The rearrangement links TRBV9 to TRBJ1-3; D is uncertain. V was clipped by 6 bases and J by 0 bases, with 16 bases between them. The CDR3 covers 16 residues. Germline V gene sequence: CDR1 SGDLS, CDR2 YYNGEE. The DNA for the CDR3 is TGTGCCAGCACCCCGACCCCCTCACACTCTGGAAACACCATATATTTT. Translating gives CASTPTPSHSGNTIYF.

The chain recombines TRBV11-2 with TRBJ1-4; TRBD1 might be the D (6 bases). CDR1 is SGHAT and CDR2 is FQNNGV in the germline V gene. V dropped 1 base and J dropped 8 bases, with 14 bases sitting between them. The CDR3 loop spans 15 amino acids. The CDR3: CASSLAGATGEKLFF. CDR3 DNA: TGTGCCAGCAGCTTAGCGGGGGCGACGGGCGAAAAACTGTTTTTT.

This chain uses TRBV5-1 with TRBJ1-6; 7 bases align to TRBD1. This CDR3 is built from 15 residues. V lost 0 bases, J lost 5 bases, and 2 bases stayed unmatched. Germline V gene data show CDR1 as SGHRS and CDR2 as YFSETQ. CDR3 in amino acids: CASSLGGQNNSPLHF. CDR3 nucleotides: TGCGCCAGCAGCTTGGGGGGACAGAATAATTCACCCCTCCACTTT. The whole variable domain, remainder taken from reference TRBV5-1 and TRBJ1-6, is KAGVTQTPRYLIKTRGQQVTLSCSPISGHRSVSWYQQTPGQGLQFLFEYFSETQRNKGNFPGRFSGRQFSNSRSEMNVSTLELGDSALYLCASSLGGQNNSPLHFGNGTRLTVT.

With regard to this clonotype: Germline is not matched at one junction end, which may reflect a read error. This chain joins TRBV7-7 and TRBJ1-5, with TRBD1 matching over 7 bases. CDR3 length equals 13 residues. CDR1 and CDR2 (germline): SSHAT, FNYEAQ (reference sequence). CDR3: CASSSGTEQPQHF. Here the CDR3 DNA reads TGTGCTAGCAGCTCCGGGACAGAGCAGCCCCAGCATTTT.

The sample holds many counts of this clonotype. This chain connects TRBV28 to TRBJ1-2; D perhaps matches TRBD1 (5 bases). The V gene lost 5 bases and the J gene lost 4 bases, with 26 bases spanning the gap. The CDR3 runs 18 residues. Germline lookup yields CDR1 MDHEN and CDR2 SYDVKM. The CDR3 reads CASSPRQRREPLVYGYTF. The CDR3 coding sequence is TGTGCCAGCAGTCCTAGACAGCGGAGGGAACCACTAGTCTATGGCTACACCTTC.

This clonotype was detected many times. The J gene is TRBJ2-7, the V gene TRBV7-2; D is undetermined. This CDR3 contains 13 residues. Trimming pared 5 bases from V and 4 bases from J, leaving 12 bases between. Germline loops: CDR1 SGHTA, CDR2 FQGNSA. CDR3 residues: CASSPSVGYEQYF. DNA of the CDR3: TGTGCCAGCAGCCCCTCGGTAGGATACGAGCAGTACTTC.

The CDR3 DNA sequence: TGTGCCAGCAGCTTAGCCCGGGGGTGGACTAATGAAAAACTGTTTTTT. It is translated as CASSLARGWTNEKLFF. The chain combines TRBV7-2 with TRBJ1-4, with D possibly TRBD1 on 5 matching bases. The CDR3 has 16 residues. The germline CDR1 and CDR2 sequences are SGHTA and FQGNSA. V lost 0 bases to trimming and J lost 2 bases, with 10 bases between them.

This clonotype was counted at least ten times. The rearrangement joins TRBV12-3 or TRBV12-4 to TRBJ1-6; 7 bases match TRBD1. V shed 6 bases, J shed 6 bases, and the junction held 8 bases outside the gene matches. The CDR3 loop spans 15 amino acids. CDR3 loop: CASSLSTGSNSPLHF. CDR3 DNA: TGTGCCAGCAGCCTCTCGACAGGGAGTAATTCACCCCTCCACTTT.

This clonotype was recorded at least ten times. This sequence joins TRBV7-9 and TRBJ2-5; 9 nucleotides match TRBD1. Trimming took 5 bases from V and 5 from J; bases not matched to a gene: 9. There are 15 residues in the CDR3. Germline V CDR1 and CDR2: SEHNR, FQNEAQ (reference sequence). DNA for the CDR3: TGTGCCAGCAGCCCTACGGGACAGGGAGGGGAGACCCAGTACTTC. Translation gives CASSPTGQGGETQYF.

This clonotype came up many times. The genes are TRBV11-2 and TRBJ2-2, with no clear D. V shed 1 base and J shed 4 bases, with 10 bases lying between them. The germline V gene encodes CDR1 SGHAT and CDR2 FQNNGV. The CDR3 has 15 amino acids. CDR3 DNA sequence: TGTGCCAGCAGCTTAGTGGAGCAGATCACCGGGGAGCTGTTTTTT. It translates to CASSLVEQITGELFF.

The chain combines TRBV9 with TRBJ2-5; the match to TRBD2 covers 14 bases. Germline trimming cut 3 bases from V and 4 bases from J; bases unmatched to any gene: 5. The CDR3 is made up of 16 amino acids. The germline CDR1 and CDR2 sequences are SGDLS and YYNGEE. CDR3: CASSGGLAGEGETQYF. The CDR3 nucleotides read TGTGCCAGCAGCGGGGGACTAGCGGGGGAGGGAGAGACCCAGTACTTC.

The CDR3 loop reads CSARVGHPNTGELFF. For the CDR3, the DNA is TGCAGTGCTAGGGTCGGACACCCGAACACCGGGGAGCTGTTTTTT. The rearrangement uses TRBV20-1 and TRBJ2-2; D is perhaps TRBD1 (5 bases). There are 15 residues in the CDR3. Trimming removed 3 bases from V and 0 bases from J, with 11 bases in between. In germline, CDR1 is DFQATT, CDR2 SNEGSKA (reference sequence).

This clonotype has only a few counts. The V and J genes are TRBV29-1 and TRBJ2-7, with TRBD2 matching over 7 bases. Germline V gene data show CDR1 as SQVTM and CDR2 as ANQGSEA. J lost 3 bases, V lost 0 bases, and 14 bases had no gene match. CDR3 size: 17 residues. CDR3 sequence: CSVEDLGSGVSYYEQYF. The CDR3 bases are TGCAGCGTTGAAGATCTGGGCAGCGGGGTTAGTTACTACGAGCAGTACTTC.

This clonotype was counted at least ten times. The CDR3 region has the DNA TGTGCCAGCAGTTTACTGGGCCACACTGAAGCTTTCTTT. Its translation: CASSLLGHTEAFF. The genes are TRBV6-2 or TRBV6-3 and TRBJ1-1; no clear D. Trimming pared 4 bases from V and 3 bases from J, leaving 9 bases between. CDR3 length: 13 amino acids. The germline gives CDR1 MNHEY, CDR2 SVGEGT.

This clonotype was counted at least ten times. This sequence joins TRBV27 and TRBJ2-7; D might be TRBD1 (5 bases). Deletions cut 6 bases from V and 4 bases from J, with 16 bases between. This CDR3 has 14 residues. Germline V lookup: CDR1 MNHEY, CDR2 SMNVEV (reference sequence). CDR3 amino acids: CASRNLNRLYEQYF. The CDR3 nucleotides are TGTGCCAGCAGGAACCTAAACAGGCTGTACGAGCAGTACTTC.

The J gene is TRBJ2-4, the V gene TRBV20-1; 7 bases are shared with TRBD1. The CDR3 length is 14 residues. Germline V gene sequence: CDR1 DFQATT, CDR2 SNEGSKA (reference sequence). The V gene end was trimmed by 2 bases and the J gene end by 12 bases; junction bases not matched to a gene: 13. CDR3 protein: CSARPAGTELHQYF. For the CDR3, the DNA is TGCAGTGCTAGACCGGCCGGGACAGAGCTTCATCAGTACTTC.

This clonotype has a handful of counts. V is TRBV3-1 and J is TRBJ2-5; D not certain. Germline V gene sequence: CDR1 LGHDT, CDR2 YNNKEL (reference sequence). This CDR3 has 15 amino acids. Trimming left V 4 bases short and J 5 bases short, with 17 bases between. DNA for the CDR3: TGTGCCAGCAGCCGACCCCGCGCTAGTCGCGAGACCCAGTACTTC. Its translation is CASSRPRASRETQYF.

This clonotype was seen repeatedly, ten times or more. The chain couples TRBV28 to TRBJ2-7, with D tentatively TRBD1 (6 bases). Germline lookup yields CDR1 MDHEN and CDR2 SYDVKM. V was cut by 6 bases and J by 6 bases, with 12 bases left in between. The CDR3 runs 12 residues. CDR3: CASSPGTREQYF. CDR3 DNA: TGTGCCAGCAGCCCCGGGACACGCGAGCAGTACTTC.

Many counts were recorded for this clonotype. This rearrangement joins TRBV27 to TRBJ2-3; D not certain. Germline V gives CDR1 MNHEY, CDR2 SMNVEV (reference sequence). With 5 bases removed from V and 2 bases from J, the gap between germline ends came to 8 bases. The CDR3 consists of 13 residues. DNA of the CDR3: TGTGCCAGCAGTGACCAGCTCACAGATACGCAGTATTTT. Protein sequence: CASSDQLTDTQYF.

This clonotype was counted many times. The chain carries TRBV2 and TRBJ2-3; D tentatively reads TRBD1 or TRBD2 (5 bases each). CDR3 size: 11 residues. Germline values: CDR1 SNHLY, CDR2 FYNNEI. The germline V and J ends were trimmed by 7 bases and 6 bases, with 8 bases remaining between them. The CDR3 DNA follows: TGTGCCAGCAAAGAGGGGGATACGCAGTATTTT. Amino acid sequence: CASKEGDTQYF.

This clonotype has a handful of counts. The chain couples TRBV7-9 to TRBJ2-2; possibly TRBD1 for D (5 bases). Between the trimmed V and J ends, which lost 3 bases and 6 bases, there was a span of 11 bases. The germline V gene has CDR1 SEHNR and CDR2 FQNEAQ (reference sequence). This CDR3 is built from 14 residues. The CDR3 DNA reads as TGTGCCAGCAGCTTCGACAGAGGAGCCGGGGAGCTGTTTTTT. Translating gives CASSFDRGAGELFF.

The chain combines TRBV19 with TRBJ1-1; D ambiguous. Trimming shortened V by 4 bases and J by 3 bases, and 12 bases separated the two germline ends. Germline CDR1 and CDR2: LNHDA and SQIVND (reference sequence). The CDR3 runs to 14 residues. The CDR3 region has the DNA TGTGCCAGTAGTACCGGGATTACATACACTGAAGCTTTCTTT. Protein: CASSTGITYTEAFF. Drawing the rest from reference TRBV19 and TRBJ1-1, the complete variable domain is DGGITQSPKYLFRKEGQNVTLSCEQNLNHDAMYWYRQDPGQGLRLIYYSQIVNDFQKGDIAEGYSVSREKKESFPLTVTSAQKNPTAFYLCASSTGITYTEAFFGQGTRLTVV.

This clonotype was counted at least ten times. One end of the junction varies from germline; a read error may be responsible. V is TRBV11-1 and J is TRBJ1-1; tentatively, D is TRBD1 (5 bases). The germline V gene encodes CDR1 SGHAT and CDR2 FQDESV (reference sequence). The CDR3 is 17 residues long. DNA for the CDR3: TGTGCCAGCAGCTTAAATGATCTCGGGGGGTCGAACGCTGAAGCTTTCTTT. Its translation is CASSLNDLGGSNAEAFF.

In this sample, this clonotype turned up a few times. The chain employs TRBV7-2 and TRBJ2-7; maybe TRBD1 (5 bases). Germline assignment: CDR1 SGHTA and CDR2 FQGNSA. The CDR3 contains 11 residues. With 1 base removed from V and 9 bases from J, the gap between germline ends came to 7 bases. DNA for the CDR3: TGTGCCAGCAGCTTAGGTGGGGCGCAGTACTTC. Protein: CASSLGGAQYF.